A single sample gave rise to the 11 T cell receptor beta chains below, sequenced in a study of T cells in Graves' hyperthyroidism and ophthalmopathy. The investigators amplified TCR beta CDR3 regions from RNA transcripts. The HTBI set primed first-round TCR CDR3 RT-PCR. TCRdb redid the calling of the multiplex PCR reads with MiXCR, one entry per CDR3 protein. The sample carries approximately 350,000 distinct CDR3 sequences, nearly 15% recorded once. Source material: blood. The receptors come from a woman aged 55-70 years with Graves' ophthalmopathy.

This clonotype was counted between two and nine times. J is TRBJ2-1 and V is TRBV5-1; D tentatively reads TRBD1 or TRBD2 (5 bases each). This CDR3 comprises 15 residues. The V gene's germline CDR1 is SGHRS and CDR2 YFSETQ. Deletions cut 4 bases from V and 6 bases from J, with 17 bases between. The CDR3 protein is CASSRDWTTLNEQFF. CDR3 bases: TGCGCCAGCAGCCGGGATTGGACAACACTCAATGAGCAGTTCTTC.

This chain connects TRBV9 to TRBJ2-2, with 10 bases matching TRBD2. V lost 2 bases and J lost 4; bases outside the gene matches: 5. CDR1 and CDR2 (germline): SGDLS, YYNGEE. There are 16 residues in the CDR3. The CDR3: CASSVTSGTPTGELFF. DNA of the CDR3: TGTGCCAGCAGCGTTACTAGCGGGACCCCCACCGGGGAGCTGTTTTTT.

This clonotype was picked up many times. The V gene is TRBV5-1, the J gene TRBJ2-3, with 10 bases fitting TRBD2. V trimming: 0 bases; J trimming: 6 bases; junction bases outside the gene matches: 7. Germline V gene lookup returns CDR1 SGHRS and CDR2 YFSETQ. The CDR3 is 16 residues long. CDR3 region: CASSLVRAGGTDTQYF. The CDR3, as DNA: TGCGCCAGCAGCTTGGTTCGAGCGGGAGGGACCGATACGCAGTATTTT.

V and J are TRBV27 and TRBJ2-5, with 8 bases identical to TRBD2. V gave up 4 bases and J gave up 2 bases; unmatched junction bases: 12. In germline, CDR1 is MNHEY, CDR2 SMNVEV (reference sequence). This CDR3 comprises 17 residues. This CDR3 reads CASSSRERESQQETQYF. In DNA, the CDR3 is TGTGCCAGCAGTTCCCGAGAGCGGGAGTCTCAACAAGAGACCCAGTACTTC.

The chain recombines TRBV6-1 with TRBJ2-2; 10 bases are a match to TRBD2. The CDR3 is made up of 15 amino acids. Germline CDR1 reads MNHNS; CDR2 reads SASEGT. The trim removed 5 bases at V and 7 bases at J, leaving 7 bases unmatched. The CDR3 loop reads CASSSGRAYYGELFF. The CDR3 DNA is TGTGCCAGCAGTAGCGGGAGGGCCTATTACGGGGAGCTGTTTTTT.

This clonotype has just a few counts. The rearrangement uses TRBV20-1 and TRBJ2-7; the D gene is possibly TRBD1 (6 bases). Germline loops: CDR1 DFQATT, CDR2 SNEGSKA (reference sequence). The V gene lost 0 bases and the J gene lost 3 bases, with 9 bases spanning the gap. The CDR3 has 13 residues. The CDR3 DNA is TGCAGTGCTAGAGAAGGGGGTAACTACGAGCAGTACTTC. This gives the protein CSAREGGNYEQYF.

The gene calls are TRBV20-1 and TRBJ2-2, with D perhaps TRBD1 or TRBD2 (5 bases each). CDR1 is DFQATT and CDR2 is SNEGSKA in the germline V gene (reference sequence). The V gene lost 1 base and the J gene lost 4 bases, with 13 bases spanning the gap. CDR3 size: 15 residues. The CDR3 sequence is CSARADPGGTGELFF. CDR3 nucleotide sequence: TGCAGTGCTAGAGCGGACCCTGGGGGCACCGGGGAGCTGTTTTTT.

Points on this clonotype: This clone may be a read error of a much larger clone one base away. This chain joins TRBV28 and TRBJ1-3, with a weak D call TRBD1 (5 bases). In germline, CDR1 is MDHEN, CDR2 SYDVKM. The CDR3 totals 16 residues. CDR3 region: CASSLAGHDSGSTIYF. For the CDR3, the DNA is TGTGCCAGCAGTCTCGCCGGACACGACTCTGGAAGCACCATATATTTT. Variable domain in full (rest from reference TRBV28 and TRBJ1-3): DVKVTQSSRYLVKRTGEKVFLECVQDMDHENMFWYRQDPGLGLRLIYFSYDVKMKEKGDIPEGYSVSREKKERFSLILESASTNQTSMYLCASSLAGHDSGSTIYFGEGSWLTVV.

The chain links TRBV30 to TRBJ1-2; TRBD1 matches at 9 bases. The CDR3 has 17 residues. J gave up 6 bases and V 2 bases, and 16 bases lay outside the gene matches. Germline V gene data show CDR1 as GTSNPN and CDR2 as SVGIG (reference sequence). The CDR3 spells CAWSPPTVTGGWDGYTF. In DNA, the CDR3 is TGTGCCTGGAGTCCACCAACTGTGACAGGGGGATGGGATGGCTACACCTTC.

The J gene is TRBJ1-4, the V gene TRBV7-9; 8 bases fit TRBD1. Germline lookup yields CDR1 SEHNR and CDR2 FQNEAQ (reference sequence). The CDR3 sequence is 15 residues long. V lost 5 bases to trimming and J lost 4 bases; unmatched junction nucleotides: 6. CDR3 in amino acids: CASSESGQVNEKLFF. The CDR3 DNA is TGTGCCAGCAGCGAATCGGGACAGGTTAATGAAAAACTGTTTTTT.

This clonotype has a count of ten or more. The chain uses TRBV5-4 and TRBJ1-5; possible D gene TRBD1, 5 bases. Germline V lookup: CDR1 SGHNT, CDR2 YYREEE (reference sequence). There are 14 residues in the CDR3. V shed 4 bases and J shed 4 bases, with 12 bases lying between them. CDR3 in amino acids: CASSVGGMNQPQHF. CDR3 bases: TGTGCCAGCAGCGTGGGGGGGATGAATCAGCCCCAGCATTTT. The full variable domain, in which reference TRBV5-4 and TRBJ1-5 provide the parts outside the CDR3, is ETGVTQSPTHLIKTRGQQVTLRCSSQSGHNTVSWYQQALGQGPQFIFQYYREEENGRGNFPPRFSGLQFPNYSSELNVNALELDDSALYLCASSVGGMNQPQHFGDGTRLSIL.